One and the same sample provided the 2 T cell receptor beta chains below, sequenced in a study of blood T cell repertoires in COVID-19. Generated by immunoSEQ multiplex PCR, the TCRdb table keeps only in-frame clones and is missing some. The sample includes 45,000 or so clones, 87% of them seen just once. Sequences were obtained from peripheral blood. The receptors here all came from a woman of 80 years or more in a cohort sampled during active or convalescent COVID-19.

The genes are TRBV11-3 and TRBJ1-5; 7 positions match TRBD1. Trimming cost V 9 bases and J 4 bases; bases outside gene matches: 9. Germline lookup yields CDR1 SGHNT and CDR2 YENEEA. This CDR3 comprises 14 residues. Here the CDR3 DNA reads TGTGCCAGGCTACAGGGGTTTGGAAATCAGCCCCAGCATTTT. This translates into CARLQGFGNQPQHF.

CDR3 sequence: CASSATLAGGTDTQYF. For the CDR3, the DNA is TGTGCCAGCTCAGCTACCCTAGCGGGGGGCACAGATACGCAGTATTTT. The genes are TRBV18 and TRBJ2-3, with 10 bases lining up with TRBD2. Germline assignment: CDR1 KGHSH and CDR2 LQKENI. This CDR3 has 16 amino acids. Trimming cost V 5 bases and J 1 base; bases outside gene matches: 6.